Listed below are T cell receptor beta chains from one sample, sequenced in a study of T cells in Graves' hyperthyroidism and ophthalmopathy. Each CDR3 protein is one row after TCRdb ran MiXCR on the multiplex PCR reads. The profile shows approximately 720,000 distinct CDR3 sequences, roughly a sixth of them singletons. Specimen: blood. The receptors come from a woman in her forties or fifties with Graves' hyperthyroidism that later progressed to Graves' ophthalmopathy. CDR3s include the opening cysteine and the closing phenylalanine or tryptophan. D genes are given only for firm matches. The size entry is marked missing in some rows and otherwise reads once, few, many or a size class.

v_gene	j_gene	d_gene	abundance	CDR3aa	CDR3nt
TRBV5-4	TRBJ2-7	TRBD1	few	CASSKRTGGTYEQYF	TGTGCCAGCAGCAAACGGACAGGGGGGACCTACGAGCAGTACTTC
TRBV20-1	TRBJ2-3	TRBD2	.	CSASSLAEYRDTQYF	TGCAGTGCTAGTTCCCTAGCGGAATATCGAGATACGCAGTATTTT
TRBV19	TRBJ2-3	TRBD2	many	CASSKGLVAPEITQYF	TGTGCCAGTAGTAAGGGACTAGTGGCGCCCGAGATTACGCAGTATTTT
TRBV5-1	TRBJ1-2	.	.	CASSLTTQSYGYTF	TGCGCCAGCAGCTTAACGACGCAATCCTATGGCTACACCTTC
TRBV30	TRBJ2-7	.	many	CAWSKGSSYEQYF	TGTGCCTGGAGTAAGGGTAGCTCCTACGAGCAGTACTTC
TRBV7-9	TRBJ2-7	.	many	CASSLAPGLNEQYF	TGTGCCAGCAGCTTAGCCCCGGGACTGAACGAGCAGTACTTC
TRBV20-1	TRBJ2-3	.	few	CSADTDGTDTQYF	TGCAGTGCCGACACTGATGGCACAGATACGCAGTATTTT
TRBV7-9	TRBJ1-2	TRBD1	many	CASSGGDRDYGSYGYTF	TGTGCCAGCAGCGGCGGGGACAGGGATTATGGGTCTTATGGCTACACCTTC
TRBV10-3	TRBJ2-5	.	few	CAISESPSGNQETQYF	TGTGCCATCAGTGAGTCTCCGTCTGGGAACCAAGAGACCCAGTACTTC
TRBV6-1	TRBJ1-2	TRBD1	.	CASSASGTANYGYTF	TGTGCCAGCAGTGCCTCCGGGACAGCTAACTATGGCTACACCTTC
TRBV10-3	TRBJ2-7	TRBD2	.	CAIRVGTSGNSYEQYF	TGTGCCATCAGGGTCGGGACTAGCGGGAACTCCTACGAGCAGTACTTC
TRBV4-1	TRBJ2-2	.	many	CASSTRVTGELFF	TGCGCCAGCAGCACCAGGGTCACCGGGGAGCTGTTTTTT
TRBV5-8	TRBJ1-1	TRBD1	.	CASSPTGQGLEAFF	TGTGCCAGCAGCCCGACCGGACAGGGACTTGAAGCTTTCTTT
TRBV28	TRBJ2-7	.	many	CASSPRWRSYEQYF	TGTGCCAGCAGTCCCCGTTGGCGCTCCTACGAGCAGTACTTC
TRBV3-1	TRBJ2-5	TRBD1	few	CASISTGEETQYF	TGTGCCAGCATCTCCACAGGGGAAGAGACCCAGTACTTC
TRBV11-2	TRBJ1-4	.	many	CASSYRDTTNEKLFF	TGTGCCAGCAGCTACCGGGACACGACTAATGAAAAACTGTTTTTT
TRBV12-3/TRBV12-4	TRBJ2-2	TRBD1	.	CASRKTGAPGELFF	TGTGCCAGCAGGAAGACAGGGGCGCCCGGGGAGCTGTTTTTT
TRBV5-1	TRBJ2-1	TRBD1	.	CASSLVGTGGPNEQFF	TGCGCCAGCAGCTTGGTAGGGACAGGGGGACCCAATGAGCAGTTCTTC
TRBV5-1	TRBJ2-1	TRBD1	few	CASSLIWDRGNNEQFF	TGCGCCAGCAGCTTGATCTGGGACAGGGGGAATAATGAGCAGTTCTTC
TRBV7-2	TRBJ1-6	.	.	CASSLGRQVPNSPLHF	TGTGCCAGCAGCTTAGGAAGACAGGTGCCAAATTCACCCCTCCACTTT
TRBV5-1	TRBJ2-3	.	few	CASSSRSGGATDTQYF	TGCGCCAGCAGCTCCCGGAGTGGGGGCGCGACAGATACGCAGTATTTT
TRBV6-1	TRBJ2-3	.	few	CASSQPGRYSTDTQYF	TGTGCCAGCAGTCAACCGGGACGTTACAGCACAGATACGCAGTATTTT
TRBV3-1	TRBJ1-1	.	many	CASSQVDRRQAFF	TGTGCCAGCAGCCAAGTCGACAGGCGACAAGCTTTCTTT
TRBV20-1	TRBJ1-2	.	many	CSVLLGGYGYTF	TGCAGTGTCCTCTTGGGAGGTTACGGCTACACCTTC
TRBV6-1	TRBJ2-7	.	.	CASSWRTDEQYF	TGTGCCAGCAGCTGGCGGACAGACGAGCAGTACTTC
TRBV7-9	TRBJ2-4	.	.	CASSLEAGINIQYF	TGTGCCAGCAGCTTGGAGGCAGGGATCAACATTCAGTACTTC
TRBV7-9	TRBJ1-6	TRBD1	.	CASSGDSRVLPLHF	TGTGCCAGCAGCGGGGACAGTAGAGTTTTACCCCTCCACTTT
TRBV30	TRBJ2-7	.	many	CAWSNPLSRTHEQYF	TGTGCCTGGAGCAACCCACTCTCTAGGACCCACGAGCAGTACTTC
TRBV12-3/TRBV12-4	TRBJ2-3	.	few	CASSLIRDTQYF	TGTGCCAGCAGTTTGATTCGAGATACGCAGTATTTT
TRBV6-1	TRBJ1-5	.	many	CASSYSAAQPQHF	TGTGCCAGCAGTTACTCTGCGGCTCAGCCCCAGCATTTT
TRBV9	TRBJ1-3	.	.	CASSPAWGAGNTIYF	TGTGCCAGCAGCCCCGCCTGGGGAGCCGGAAACACCATATATTTT
TRBV24-1	TRBJ2-3	.	few	CATSDRVGYTDTQYF	TGTGCCACCAGTGATAGGGTCGGGTACACAGATACGCAGTATTTT
TRBV15	TRBJ2-1	TRBD2	many	CATSTLAGGIRGQFF	TGTGCCACCAGCACCCTAGCGGGGGGGATACGGGGGCAGTTCTTC
TRBV3-1	TRBJ1-1	TRBD1	many	CASSTAGGPTEAFF	TGTGCCAGCAGCACTGCAGGGGGCCCCACTGAAGCTTTCTTT
TRBV20-1	TRBJ2-1	.	many	CSARAPATAGNEQFF	TGCAGTGCTAGAGCGCCGGCCACCGCCGGAAATGAGCAGTTCTTC
TRBV9	TRBJ1-6	.	few	CASSGQSVNSPLHF	TGTGCCAGCAGCGGCCAGAGTGTTAATTCACCCCTCCACTTT
TRBV5-8	TRBJ2-6	TRBD1	.	CASSSGQTGANVLTF	TGTGCCAGCAGCTCGGGACAGACTGGGGCCAACGTCCTGACTTTC
TRBV12-3/TRBV12-4	TRBJ1-4	TRBD1	many	CASSAGTGGEKLFF	TGTGCCAGCAGTGCCGGGACAGGGGGTGAAAAACTGTTTTTT
TRBV18	TRBJ2-5	TRBD1	.	CASSPLAGGEETQYF	TGTGCCAGCTCACCACTGGCAGGGGGCGAAGAGACCCAGTACTTC
TRBV11-2	TRBJ1-2	TRBD1	many	CASSLADRGFGYTF	TGTGCCAGCAGCTTGGCGGACAGGGGTTTTGGCTACACCTTC
TRBV5-1	TRBJ2-1	TRBD1	few	CASSFPDREQFF	TGCGCCAGCAGCTTCCCGGACAGGGAGCAGTTCTTC
TRBV7-2	TRBJ2-4	.	few	CASSLALRDIHAKNIQYF	TGTGCCAGCAGCTTAGCGTTGAGGGACATCCACGCCAAAAACATTCAGTACTTC
TRBV20-1	TRBJ1-5	TRBD1	few	CSARDVWIQGGNQPQHF	TGCAGTGCTAGAGATGTGTGGATTCAGGGGGGCAATCAGCCCCAGCATTTT
TRBV18	TRBJ2-3	.	many	CASSPPLGTDTQYF	TGTGCCAGCTCACCACCGTTGGGAACAGATACGCAGTATTTT